These 19 T cell receptor beta chains originate from one sample sequenced in a study of shared clonotypes between healthy human individuals. Assay: immunoSEQ multiplex PCR; the TCRdb copy retains only in-frame clones and omits some. The sample carries just over 2,000,000 clones, roughly 95% recorded once. It was CD45RO-negative cells, positively selected for CCR7, that made up naive CD8 cells, with terminally differentiated effector memory CD45RA+ cells excluded. Input material: naive CD8+ T cells sorted from blood. The receptors stem from a man between 18 and 29 years old in good health.

In nucleotides, the CDR3 is TGTGCCAGCAGCCGGGACTTAAGGGCAGATACGCAGTATTTT. Encoded protein: CASSRDLRADTQYF. V gene TRBV7-9 combines with J gene TRBJ2-3; the D gene is possibly TRBD2 (6 bases). V was trimmed by 5 bases and J by 4 bases, leaving 13 bases between them. The germline V gene has CDR1 SEHNR and CDR2 FQNEAQ (reference sequence). CDR3 size: 14 residues. The full variable domain, completed using reference TRBV7-9 and TRBJ2-3, is DTGVSQNPRHKITKRGQNVTFRCDPISEHNRLYWYRQTLGQGPEFLTYFQNEAQLEKSRLLSDRFSAERPKGSFSTLEIQRTEQGDSAMYLCASSRDLRADTQYFGPGTRLTVL.

As DNA, the CDR3 is TGTGCCAGCAGTTCCGGGAGGGACAGATTAGCTGGAGAGCAGTACTTC. Translated: CASSSGRDRLAGEQYF. J is TRBJ2-7 and V is TRBV6-5; D is perhaps TRBD2 (8 bases). This CDR3 region has 16 residues. The V and J ends lost 4 bases and 7 bases respectively, with 23 bases between them. CDR1 and CDR2 from the germline V gene are MNHEY and SVGAGI.

The V and J genes are TRBV6-1 and TRBJ2-1; 16 bases agree with TRBD2. With V trimmed by 4 bases and J by 6 bases, 12 bases remained unmatched. The germline V gene has CDR1 MNHNS and CDR2 SASEGT. This CDR3 comprises 19 residues. CDR3 nucleotides: TGTGCCAGCAGTGCTCCGGGACTAGCGGGAGGGTTCCTTGGCAATGAGCAGTTCTTC. This translates into CASSAPGLAGGFLGNEQFF.

CDR3 amino acids: CASSFLRPSETQYF. For the CDR3, the DNA is TGTGCCAGCAGCTTTCTTCGTCCTTCAGAGACCCAGTACTTC. The genes are TRBV7-9 and TRBJ2-5; D unresolved. With 3 bases removed from V and 4 bases from J, the gap between germline ends came to 12 bases. The CDR3 loop spans 14 amino acids. Germline V gene sequence: CDR1 SEHNR, CDR2 FQNEAQ (reference sequence).

This chain links TRBV4-3 with TRBJ2-2; no clear D gene. CDR1 and CDR2 from the germline V gene are LGHNA and YSLEER. V gave up 0 bases and J gave up 6 bases, with 8 bases separating them. This CDR3 is 14 amino acids long. The CDR3 reads CASSQEIAAGELFF. CDR3 in DNA: TGCGCCAGCAGCCAAGAGATAGCCGCCGGGGAGCTGTTTTTT.

The chain joins TRBV9 to TRBJ1-3; D is perhaps TRBD1 (5 bases). This CDR3 has 14 residues. Germline V gene lookup returns CDR1 SGDLS and CDR2 YYNGEE. The V gene lost 3 bases and the J gene lost 1 base, with 8 bases spanning the gap. DNA for the CDR3: TGTGCCAGCAGCGGGGGACTTTCTGGAAACACCATATATTTT. Residues: CASSGGLSGNTIYF.

V and J are TRBV6-5 and TRBJ2-1; 10 nucleotides line up with TRBD2. Germline V CDR1 and CDR2: MNHEY, SVGAGI. CDR3 length: 16 amino acids. The J segment lost 5 bases and the V segment lost 2 bases, leaving 6 bases of the junction unmatched. The CDR3 protein is CASSYRSGRDNNEQFF. The CDR3 nucleotides read TGTGCCAGCAGTTACCGGAGCGGGAGGGACAACAATGAGCAGTTCTTC.

V and J are TRBV7-9 and TRBJ2-7; D not certain. This CDR3 contains 13 residues. Germline values: CDR1 SEHNR, CDR2 FQNEAQ (reference sequence). V was cut by 3 bases and J by 6 bases, with 12 bases left in between. CDR3 DNA: TGTGCCAGCAGCTTCGAAGAGTGGCGCGAGCAGTACTTC. It encodes CASSFEEWREQYF. The full variable domain, its missing parts supplied by reference TRBV7-9 and TRBJ2-7, is DTGVSQNPRHKITKRGQNVTFRCDPISEHNRLYWYRQTLGQGPEFLTYFQNEAQLEKSRLLSDRFSAERPKGSFSTLEIQRTEQGDSAMYLCASSFEEWREQYFGPGTRLTVT.

CDR3 nucleotides: TGTGCCAGCAGCGTAGATCGGCCTGGGACTGAAGCTTTCTTT. Protein sequence: CASSVDRPGTEAFF. The chain uses TRBV9 and TRBJ1-1, with D hard to call. The CDR3 is 14 residues long. Germline CDR1 reads SGDLS; CDR2 reads YYNGEE. V gave up 0 bases and J gave up 5 bases, with 11 bases separating them.

This clone was observed a single time. The chain combines TRBV9 with TRBJ2-7; D perhaps matches TRBD2 (5 bases). The CDR3 consists of 13 residues. Trimming shortened V by 4 bases and J by 5 bases, and 13 bases separated the two germline ends. CDR1 is SGDLS, CDR2 YYNGEE, per germline. DNA for the CDR3: TGTGCCAGCAGCACCTACATCGGGGACGAGCAGTACTTC. This encodes CASSTYIGDEQYF.

The chain carries TRBV28 and TRBJ1-5; D not resolved. Per germline, CDR1 MDHEN and CDR2 SYDVKM. Trimming removed 7 bases at V and 1 base at J, with 14 bases between. The CDR3 covers 15 residues. The CDR3 loop is CASTLDGGSNQPQHF. CDR3 coding DNA: TGTGCCAGCACCTTAGATGGAGGGAGCAATCAGCCCCAGCATTTT.

The chain joins TRBV27 to TRBJ1-6, with unresolved D. The CDR3 runs 13 residues. Germline CDR1 MNHEY, CDR2 SMNVEV (reference sequence). Trimming stripped 5 bases from V and 7 bases from J, with 9 bases between. The CDR3 DNA reads TGTGCCAGCAGTAACTTAAAGAATTCACCCCTCCACTTT. This encodes CASSNLKNSPLHF.

The chain recombines TRBV12-5 with TRBJ2-1; tentatively, D is TRBD2 (6 bases). Germline V gives CDR1 LGHNT, CDR2 FRNRAP. V was cut by 7 bases and J by 2 bases, with 18 bases left in between. This CDR3 has 16 residues. The DNA for the CDR3 is TGTGCTAGTGAACGGGACCCGGGGGTCACCTACAATGAGCAGTTCTTC. Translated: CASERDPGVTYNEQFF.

V usage is TRBV2 and J usage is TRBJ2-7; D is unclear. Between the trimmed V and J ends, which lost 6 bases and 3 bases, there was a span of 12 bases. CDR3 length: 13 amino acids. The germline V gene has CDR1 SNHLY and CDR2 FYNNEI. Here the CDR3 reads CASSEMGIYEQYF. CDR3 nucleotides: TGTGCCAGCAGCGAAATGGGAATCTACGAGCAGTACTTC.

The gene calls are TRBV4-3 and TRBJ2-5; 9 bases fit TRBD1. V lost 0 bases to trimming and J lost 4 bases; unmatched junction nucleotides: 9. In germline, CDR1 is LGHNA, CDR2 YSLEER. The CDR3 spans 17 residues. The CDR3 DNA reads as TGCGCCAGCAGCCAAGAGCCAAGGACAGGGGTTGGAGAGACCCAGTACTTC. This encodes CASSQEPRTGVGETQYF.

The sample holds one count of this clone. The chain links TRBV2 to TRBJ2-7, with D possibly matching TRBD1 (6 bases). The V end was cut by 6 bases, the J end by 0 bases, with 15 bases between. The CDR3 spans 15 residues. The germline V gene has CDR1 SNHLY and CDR2 FYNNEI. CDR3 bases: TGTGCCAGCAGGACCAGACAGGAGAGCTCCTACGAGCAGTACTTC. Protein product: CASRTRQESSYEQYF.

With respect to this clone: Different DNA sequences within this sample yield the same CDR3. The V call is TRBV5-6, the J call TRBJ1-1; D gene uncertain. The CDR3 totals 13 residues. CDR1 SGHDT and CDR2 YYEEEE come from the germline V gene. The V gene lost 0 bases and the J gene lost 1 base, with 4 bases spanning the gap. The CDR3 sequence: CASSLGSNTEAFF. The DNA of the CDR3 is TGTGCCAGCAGCTTGGGGTCGAACACTGAAGCTTTCTTT.

The chain joins TRBV6-6 to TRBJ2-1; 7 bases are a match to TRBD2. After removal of 5 bases from V and 2 bases from J, the junction contained 9 bases not matched to a gene. The V gene's germline CDR1 is MNHNY and CDR2 SVGAGI (reference sequence). This CDR3 comprises 16 residues. The CDR3 sequence is CASSGVLAGAYNEQFF. CDR3 nucleotide sequence: TGTGCCAGCAGTGGGGTTTTGGCGGGGGCCTACAATGAGCAGTTCTTC.

The chain employs TRBV30 and TRBJ1-4; D is ambiguous. The CDR3 totals 13 residues. The germline V and J ends were trimmed by 3 bases and 5 bases, with 10 bases remaining between them. Germline V gene data show CDR1 as GTSNPN and CDR2 as SVGIG (reference sequence). The CDR3 DNA reads TGTGCCTGGAGCTTTGGGAACAATGAAAAACTGTTTTTT. Translated: CAWSFGNNEKLFF.